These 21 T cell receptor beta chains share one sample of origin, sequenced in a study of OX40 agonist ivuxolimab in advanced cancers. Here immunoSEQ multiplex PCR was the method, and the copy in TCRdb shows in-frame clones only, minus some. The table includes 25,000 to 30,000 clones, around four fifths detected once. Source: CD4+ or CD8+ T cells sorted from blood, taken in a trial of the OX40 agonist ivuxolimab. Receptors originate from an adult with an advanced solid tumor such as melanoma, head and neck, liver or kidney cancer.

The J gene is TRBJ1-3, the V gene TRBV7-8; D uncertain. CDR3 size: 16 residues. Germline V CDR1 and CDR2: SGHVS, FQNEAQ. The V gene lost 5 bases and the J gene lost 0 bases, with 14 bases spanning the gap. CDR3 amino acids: CASSPSTVASGNTIYF. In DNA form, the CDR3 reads TGTGCCAGCAGCCCCTCAACAGTAGCCTCTGGAAACACCATATATTTT.

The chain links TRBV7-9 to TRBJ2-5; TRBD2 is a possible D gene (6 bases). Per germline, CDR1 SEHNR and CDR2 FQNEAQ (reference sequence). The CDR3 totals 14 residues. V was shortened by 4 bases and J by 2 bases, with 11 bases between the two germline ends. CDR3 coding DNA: TGTGCCAGCAGCTGGGGGGAAAATCAAGAGACCCAGTACTTC. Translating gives CASSWGENQETQYF.

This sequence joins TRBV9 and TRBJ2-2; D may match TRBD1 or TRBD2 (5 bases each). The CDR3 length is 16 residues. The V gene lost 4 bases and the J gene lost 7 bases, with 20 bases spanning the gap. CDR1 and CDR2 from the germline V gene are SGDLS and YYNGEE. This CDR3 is CASSPRTVGARGELFF. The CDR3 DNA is TGTGCCAGCAGCCCGAGGACCGTCGGGGCACGCGGGGAGCTGTTTTTT.

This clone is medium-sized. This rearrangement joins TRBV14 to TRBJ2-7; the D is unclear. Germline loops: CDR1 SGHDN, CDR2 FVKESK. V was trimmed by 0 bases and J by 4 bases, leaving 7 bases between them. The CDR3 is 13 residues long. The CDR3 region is CASSQENRYEQYF. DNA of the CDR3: TGTGCCAGCAGCCAAGAAAACCGTTACGAGCAGTACTTC.

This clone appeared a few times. The CDR3 loop reads CASGEGFGYTF. The CDR3 DNA reads TGCGCCAGCGGCGAGGGGTTTGGCTACACCTTC. The chain joins TRBV10-2 to TRBJ1-2, with D possibly TRBD1 on 5 matching bases. Germline loops: CDR1 WSHSY, CDR2 SAAADI. Trimming cost V 8 bases and J 7 bases, with 11 bases left between them. The CDR3 runs 11 residues.

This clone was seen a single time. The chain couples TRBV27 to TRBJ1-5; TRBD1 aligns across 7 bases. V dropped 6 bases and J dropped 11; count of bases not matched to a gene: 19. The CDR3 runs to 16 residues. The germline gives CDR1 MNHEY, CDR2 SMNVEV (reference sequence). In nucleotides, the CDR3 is TGTGCCAGCAGCCTCATCGGACAGGCCAAATCAGTGGCCCAGCATTTT. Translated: CASSLIGQAKSVAQHF.

CDR3 DNA: TGCAGCGTTGAAGAGCAGGGGGCCAATGGCTACACCTTC. Encoded protein: CSVEEQGANGYTF. The chain joins TRBV29-1 to TRBJ1-2; 8 bases agree with TRBD1. The CDR3 has 13 residues. Per germline, CDR1 SQVTM and CDR2 ANQGSEA. V gave up 0 bases and J gave up 6 bases; unmatched junction bases: 3.

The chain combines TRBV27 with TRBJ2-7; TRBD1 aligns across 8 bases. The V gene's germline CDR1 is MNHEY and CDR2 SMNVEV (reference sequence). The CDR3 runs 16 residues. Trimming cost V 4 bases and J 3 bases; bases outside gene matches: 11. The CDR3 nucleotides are TGTGCCAGCAGTTCCAGTCCGGGACAGGCCTACTACGAGCAGTACTTC. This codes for CASSSSPGQAYYEQYF.

The CDR3 loop is CASSVYQPQHF. The CDR3 bases are TGTGCCAGCAGTGTCTATCAGCCCCAGCATTTT. This chain connects TRBV28 to TRBJ1-5; D is uncertain. Trimming removed 5 bases at V and 5 bases at J, with 4 bases between. The germline V gene has CDR1 MDHEN and CDR2 SYDVKM. The CDR3 is 11 residues long.

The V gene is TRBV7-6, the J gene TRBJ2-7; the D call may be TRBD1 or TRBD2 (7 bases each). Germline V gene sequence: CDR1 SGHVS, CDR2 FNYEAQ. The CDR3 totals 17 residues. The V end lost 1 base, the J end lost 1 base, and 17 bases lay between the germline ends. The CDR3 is CASSLGEGAVSSYEQYF. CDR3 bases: TGTGCCAGCAGCTTAGGGGAGGGGGCCGTTTCGTCCTACGAGCAGTACTTC.

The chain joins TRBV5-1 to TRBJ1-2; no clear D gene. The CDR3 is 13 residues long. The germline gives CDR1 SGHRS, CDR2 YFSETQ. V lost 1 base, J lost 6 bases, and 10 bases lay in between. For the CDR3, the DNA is TGCGCCAGCAGCTTGCCCGGATTAGATGGCTACACCTTC. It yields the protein CASSLPGLDGYTF.

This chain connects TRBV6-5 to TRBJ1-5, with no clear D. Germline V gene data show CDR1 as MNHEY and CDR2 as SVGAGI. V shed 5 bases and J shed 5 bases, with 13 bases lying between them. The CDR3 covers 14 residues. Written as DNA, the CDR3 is TGTGCCAGCAGTCCCAATGGGCGGTATCAGCCCCAGCATTTT. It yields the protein CASSPNGRYQPQHF.

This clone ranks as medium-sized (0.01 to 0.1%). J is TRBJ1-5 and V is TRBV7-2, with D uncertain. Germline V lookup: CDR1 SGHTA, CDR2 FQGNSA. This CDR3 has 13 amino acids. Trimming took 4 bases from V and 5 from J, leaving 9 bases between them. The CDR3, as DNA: TGTGCCAGCAGCTGGATTGAGGATCAGCCCCAGCATTTT. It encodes CASSWIEDQPQHF.

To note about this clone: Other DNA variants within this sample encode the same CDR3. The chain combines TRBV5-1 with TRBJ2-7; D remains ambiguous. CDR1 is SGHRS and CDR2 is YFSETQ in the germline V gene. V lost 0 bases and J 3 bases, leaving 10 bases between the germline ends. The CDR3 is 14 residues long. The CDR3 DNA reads TGCGCCAGCAGCTTGGCTGGGGATTACTACGAGCAGTACTTC. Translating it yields CASSLAGDYYEQYF. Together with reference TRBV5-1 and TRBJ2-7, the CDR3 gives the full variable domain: KAGVTQTPRYLIKTRGQQVTLSCSPISGHRSVSWYQQTPGQGLQFLFEYFSETQRNKGNFPGRFSGRQFSNSRSEMNVSTLELGDSALYLCASSLAGDYYEQYFGPGTRLTVT.

The CDR3: CATSRAAGTYQETQYF. CDR3 nucleotide sequence: TGTGCCACCAGCAGAGCGGCGGGAACGTACCAAGAGACCCAGTACTTC. The rearrangement links TRBV15 to TRBJ2-5, with a weak D call TRBD2 (6 bases). The CDR3 runs to 16 residues. V was cut by 1 base and J by 0 bases, with 12 bases left in between. The germline V gene has CDR1 LNHNV and CDR2 YYDKDF (reference sequence).

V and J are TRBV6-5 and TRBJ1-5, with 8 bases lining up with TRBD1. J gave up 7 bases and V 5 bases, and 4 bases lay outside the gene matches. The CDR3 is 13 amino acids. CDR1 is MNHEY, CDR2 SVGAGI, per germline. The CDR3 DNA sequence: TGTGCCAGCAGTCGTTACAGGGGGCAGCCCCAGCATTTT. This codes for CASSRYRGQPQHF.

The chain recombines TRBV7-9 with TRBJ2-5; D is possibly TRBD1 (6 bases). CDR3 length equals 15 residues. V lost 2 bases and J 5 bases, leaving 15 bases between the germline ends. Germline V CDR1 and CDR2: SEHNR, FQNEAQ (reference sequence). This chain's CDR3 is CASSLKGGQGETQYF. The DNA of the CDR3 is TGTGCCAGCAGCTTAAAGGGCGGGCAGGGGGAGACCCAGTACTTC.

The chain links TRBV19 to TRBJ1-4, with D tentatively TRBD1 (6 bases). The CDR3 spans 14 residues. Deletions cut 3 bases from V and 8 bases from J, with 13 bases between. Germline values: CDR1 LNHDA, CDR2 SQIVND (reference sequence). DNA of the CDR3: TGTGCCAGTAGTATGTGGACAGTCCAGGAAAAACTGTTTTTT. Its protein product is CASSMWTVQEKLFF.

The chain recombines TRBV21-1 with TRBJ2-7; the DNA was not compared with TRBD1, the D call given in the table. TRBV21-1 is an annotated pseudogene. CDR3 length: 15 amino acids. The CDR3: CASYPPGQGYDEQYF. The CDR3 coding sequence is TGTGCCAGCTACCCCCCGGGACAGGGTTACGACGAGCAGTACTTC.

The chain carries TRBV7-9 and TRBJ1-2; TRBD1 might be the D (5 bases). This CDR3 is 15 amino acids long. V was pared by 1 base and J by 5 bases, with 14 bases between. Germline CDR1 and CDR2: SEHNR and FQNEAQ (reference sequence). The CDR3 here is CASSLETQGGYGYTF. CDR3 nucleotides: TGTGCCAGCAGCTTAGAAACGCAGGGTGGATATGGCTACACCTTC. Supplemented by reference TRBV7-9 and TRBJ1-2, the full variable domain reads DTGVSQNPRHKITKRGQNVTFRCDPISEHNRLYWYRQTLGQGPEFLTYFQNEAQLEKSRLLSDRFSAERPKGSFSTLEIQRTEQGDSAMYLCASSLETQGGYGYTFGSGTRLTVV.

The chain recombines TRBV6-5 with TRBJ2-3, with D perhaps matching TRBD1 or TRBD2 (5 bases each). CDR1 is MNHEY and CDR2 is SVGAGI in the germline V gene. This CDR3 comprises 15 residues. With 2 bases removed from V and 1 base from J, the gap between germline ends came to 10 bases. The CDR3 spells CASSYGTGRTDTQYF. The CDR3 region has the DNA TGTGCCAGCAGTTACGGGACGGGACGCACAGATACGCAGTATTTT.